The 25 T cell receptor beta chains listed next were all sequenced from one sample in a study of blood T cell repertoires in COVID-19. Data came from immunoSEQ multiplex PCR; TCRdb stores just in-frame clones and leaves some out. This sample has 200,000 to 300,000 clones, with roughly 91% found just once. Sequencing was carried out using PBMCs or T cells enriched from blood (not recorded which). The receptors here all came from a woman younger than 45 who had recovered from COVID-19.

The CDR3 DNA reads TGTGCCAGCAGCTTAGTCCAGGGGAACTACGAGCAGTACTTC. This codes for CASSLVQGNYEQYF. The gene calls are TRBV7-2 and TRBJ2-7; TRBD1 is a possible D gene (6 bases). With 1 base removed from V and 3 bases from J, the gap between germline ends came to 10 bases. Germline CDR1 reads SGHTA; CDR2 reads FQGNSA. The CDR3 has 14 amino acids.

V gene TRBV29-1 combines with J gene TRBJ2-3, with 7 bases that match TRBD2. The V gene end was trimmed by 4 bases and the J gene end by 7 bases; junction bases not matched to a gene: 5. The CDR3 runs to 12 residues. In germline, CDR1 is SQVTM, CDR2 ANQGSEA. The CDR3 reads CSVVLAENTQYF. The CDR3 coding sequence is TGCAGCGTTGTCCTAGCGGAGAATACGCAGTATTTT.

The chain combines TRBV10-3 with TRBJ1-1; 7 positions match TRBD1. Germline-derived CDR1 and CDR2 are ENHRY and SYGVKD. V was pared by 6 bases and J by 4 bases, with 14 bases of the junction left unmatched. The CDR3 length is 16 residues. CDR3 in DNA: TGTGCCATCAGCTACCCGACAGGGAGAGGCGGCACTGAAGCTTTCTTT. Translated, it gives CAISYPTGRGGTEAFF.

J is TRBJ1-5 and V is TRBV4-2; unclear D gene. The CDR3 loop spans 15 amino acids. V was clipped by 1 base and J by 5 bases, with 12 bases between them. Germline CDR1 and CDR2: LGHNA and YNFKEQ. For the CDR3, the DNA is TGTGCCAGCAGCCAAGGGGTGGGGAGGGATCAGCCCCAGCATTTT. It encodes CASSQGVGRDQPQHF.

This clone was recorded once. In nucleotides, the CDR3 is TGTGCCAGCAGCCCCTATAGCGGGAGTAATTCCGGCAATGAGCAGTTCTTC. Translating gives CASSPYSGSNSGNEQFF. V is TRBV9 and J is TRBJ2-1, with 9 bases aligning to TRBD2. CDR1 is SGDLS, CDR2 YYNGEE, per germline. CDR3 length: 17 amino acids. V was pared by 4 bases and J by 6 bases, with 14 bases of the junction left unmatched.

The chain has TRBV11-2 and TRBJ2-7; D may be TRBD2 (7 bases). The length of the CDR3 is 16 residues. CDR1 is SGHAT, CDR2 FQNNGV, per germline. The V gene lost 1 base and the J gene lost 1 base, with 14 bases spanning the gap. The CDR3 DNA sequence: TGTGCCAGCAGCTTAGCCCGGGGGGCAGGTTCCTACGAGCAGTACTTC. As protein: CASSLARGAGSYEQYF.

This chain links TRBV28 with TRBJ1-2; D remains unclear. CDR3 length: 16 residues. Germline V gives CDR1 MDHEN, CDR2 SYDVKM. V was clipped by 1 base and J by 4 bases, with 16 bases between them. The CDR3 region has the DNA TGTGCCAGCAGTTTATTGGCGGCGGGAAATACCTATGGCTACACCTTC. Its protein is CASSLLAAGNTYGYTF.

This CDR3 is CASSTSGGSYEQYF. CDR3 nucleotide sequence: TGTGCCAGTAGTACTAGCGGAGGCTCCTACGAGCAGTACTTC. The V and J genes are TRBV19 and TRBJ2-7; 7 nucleotides match TRBD2. V shed 4 bases and J 0 bases; nucleotides not matched to a gene: 3. This CDR3 region has 14 residues. In germline, CDR1 is LNHDA, CDR2 SQIVND (reference sequence).

CDR3 loop: CASSILTGAPYNEQFF. CDR3 in DNA: TGTGCCAGCAGTATCTTGACAGGGGCGCCTTACAATGAGCAGTTCTTC. The chain recombines TRBV2 with TRBJ2-1; TRBD1 aligns across 8 bases. Germline assignment: CDR1 SNHLY and CDR2 FYNNEI. The V gene end was trimmed by 5 bases and the J gene end by 4 bases; junction bases not matched to a gene: 10. CDR3 length equals 16 residues. The complete variable domain, with remaining parts taken from reference TRBV2 and TRBJ2-1, reads EPEVTQTPSHQVTQMGQEVILRCVPISNHLYFYWYRQILGQKVEFLVSFYNNEISEKSEIFDDQFSVERPDGSNFTLKIRSTKLEDSAMYFCASSILTGAPYNEQFFGPGTRLTVL.

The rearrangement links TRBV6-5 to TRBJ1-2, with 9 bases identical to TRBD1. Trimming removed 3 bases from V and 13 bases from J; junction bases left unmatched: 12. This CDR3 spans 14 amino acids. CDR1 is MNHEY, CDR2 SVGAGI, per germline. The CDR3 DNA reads TGTGCCAGCAGTTATGGCAGAGACAGGGGGGGAATCACCTTC. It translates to CASSYGRDRGGITF.

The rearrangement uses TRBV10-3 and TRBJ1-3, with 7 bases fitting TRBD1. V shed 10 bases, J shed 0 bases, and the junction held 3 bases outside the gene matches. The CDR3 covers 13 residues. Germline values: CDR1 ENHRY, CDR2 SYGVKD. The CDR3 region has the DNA TGTGCCACCTGGGACAGCTCTGGAAACACCATATATTTT. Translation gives CATWDSSGNTIYF.

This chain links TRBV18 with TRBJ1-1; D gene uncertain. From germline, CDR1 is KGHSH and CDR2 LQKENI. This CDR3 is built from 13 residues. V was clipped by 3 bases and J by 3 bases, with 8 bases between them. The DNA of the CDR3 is TGTGCCAGCTCACCGGGGAGGGACACTGAAGCTTTCTTT. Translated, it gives CASSPGRDTEAFF.

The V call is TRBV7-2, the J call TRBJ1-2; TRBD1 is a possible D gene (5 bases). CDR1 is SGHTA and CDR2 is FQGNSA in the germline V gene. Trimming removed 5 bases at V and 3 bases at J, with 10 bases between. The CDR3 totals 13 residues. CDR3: CASSLDRDYGYTF. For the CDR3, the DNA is TGTGCCAGCAGCCTCGACAGAGACTATGGCTACACCTTC.

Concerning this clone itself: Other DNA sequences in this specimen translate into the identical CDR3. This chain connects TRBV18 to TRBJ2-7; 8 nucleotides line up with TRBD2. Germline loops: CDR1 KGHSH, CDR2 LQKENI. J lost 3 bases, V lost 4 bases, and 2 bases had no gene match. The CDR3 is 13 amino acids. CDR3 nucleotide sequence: TGTGCCAGCTCACGTAGCGGGGACTACGAGCAGTACTTC. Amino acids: CASSRSGDYEQYF.

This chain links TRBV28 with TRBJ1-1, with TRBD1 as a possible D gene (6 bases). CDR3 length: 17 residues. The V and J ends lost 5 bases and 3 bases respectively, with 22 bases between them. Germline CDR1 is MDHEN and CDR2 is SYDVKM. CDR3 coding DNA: TGTGCCAGCAGTCCACAAGGATACACAGGGAAGGACACTGAAGCTTTCTTT. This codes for CASSPQGYTGKDTEAFF.

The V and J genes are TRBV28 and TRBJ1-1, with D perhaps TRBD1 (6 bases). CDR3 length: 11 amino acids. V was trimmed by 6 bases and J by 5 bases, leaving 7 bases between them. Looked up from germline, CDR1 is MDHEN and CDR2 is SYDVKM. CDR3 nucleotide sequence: TGTGCCAGCAGGACAGGTACTGAAGCTTTCTTT. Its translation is CASRTGTEAFF.

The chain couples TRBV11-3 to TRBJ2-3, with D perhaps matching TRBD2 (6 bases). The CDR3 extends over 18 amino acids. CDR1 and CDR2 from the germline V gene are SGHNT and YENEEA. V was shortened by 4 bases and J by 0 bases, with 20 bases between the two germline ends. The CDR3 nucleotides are TGTGCCAGCAGCTCCTATCTCCCCGGGACTTCGAGCACAGATACGCAGTATTTT. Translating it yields CASSSYLPGTSSTDTQYF. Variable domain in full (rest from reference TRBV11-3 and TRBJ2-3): EAGVVQSPRYKIIEKKQPVAFWCNPISGHNTLYWYLQNLGQGPELLIRYENEEAVDDSQLPKDRFSAERLKGVDSTLKIQPAELGDSAVYLCASSSYLPGTSSTDTQYFGPGTRLTVL.

CDR3 DNA sequence: TGTGCCAGCAGTGGAACAGGGGGCCTAGGAGAAAAACTGTTTTTT. It encodes CASSGTGGLGEKLFF. V is TRBV27 and J is TRBJ1-4, with 9 bases matching TRBD1. Trimming at V came to 5 bases and at J to 8 bases, leaving 9 bases not matched to a gene. The germline CDR1 and CDR2 sequences are MNHEY and SMNVEV (reference sequence). The CDR3 is made up of 15 amino acids.

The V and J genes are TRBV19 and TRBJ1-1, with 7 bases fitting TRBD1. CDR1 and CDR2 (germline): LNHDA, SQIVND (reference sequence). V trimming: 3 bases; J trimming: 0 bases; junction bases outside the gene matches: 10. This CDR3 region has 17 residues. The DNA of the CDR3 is TGTGCCAGTAGTATGGGCAGGGGGACGGGATTGAACACTGAAGCTTTCTTT. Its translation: CASSMGRGTGLNTEAFF.

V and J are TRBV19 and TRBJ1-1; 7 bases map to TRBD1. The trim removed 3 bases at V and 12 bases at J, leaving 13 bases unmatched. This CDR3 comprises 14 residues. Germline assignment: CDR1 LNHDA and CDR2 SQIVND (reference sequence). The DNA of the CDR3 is TGTGCCAGTAGTATGGGTTTCCGGACAGGTCCAACTTTCTTT. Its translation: CASSMGFRTGPTFF.

For the CDR3, the DNA is TGTGCCAGCAGCGGGACGCCACAGACTAGCGGAGGTGACAATGAGCAGTTCTTC. This translates into CASSGTPQTSGGDNEQFF. The gene calls are TRBV9 and TRBJ2-1; TRBD2 aligns across 9 bases. The V gene end was trimmed by 3 bases and the J gene end by 5 bases; junction bases not matched to a gene: 15. The CDR3 covers 18 residues. Germline V gene data show CDR1 as SGDLS and CDR2 as YYNGEE.

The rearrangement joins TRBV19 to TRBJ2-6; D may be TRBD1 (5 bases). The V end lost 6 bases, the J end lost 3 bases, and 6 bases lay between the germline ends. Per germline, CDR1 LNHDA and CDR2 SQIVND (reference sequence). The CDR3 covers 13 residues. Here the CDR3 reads CASRGLGANVLTF. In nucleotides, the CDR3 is TGTGCCAGTAGGGGGCTTGGGGCCAACGTCCTGACTTTC.

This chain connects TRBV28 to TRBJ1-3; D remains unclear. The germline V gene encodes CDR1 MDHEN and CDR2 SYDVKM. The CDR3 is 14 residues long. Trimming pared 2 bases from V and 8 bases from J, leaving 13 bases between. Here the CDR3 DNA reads TGTGCCAGCAGTTTAATAGCTTCTAGAGACACCATATATTTT. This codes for CASSLIASRDTIYF.

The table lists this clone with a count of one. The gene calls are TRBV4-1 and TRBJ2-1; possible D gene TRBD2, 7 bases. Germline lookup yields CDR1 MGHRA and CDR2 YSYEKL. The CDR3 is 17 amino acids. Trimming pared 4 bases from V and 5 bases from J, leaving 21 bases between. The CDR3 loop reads CASSLRPGAGVDNEQFF. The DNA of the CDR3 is TGCGCCAGCAGCCTCCGGCCGGGGGCGGGAGTTGACAATGAGCAGTTCTTC.

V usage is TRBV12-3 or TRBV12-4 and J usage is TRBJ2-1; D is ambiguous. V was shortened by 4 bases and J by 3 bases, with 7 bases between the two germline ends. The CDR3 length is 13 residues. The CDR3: CASSSQNYNEQFF. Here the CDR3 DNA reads TGTGCCAGCAGTTCCCAAAACTACAATGAGCAGTTCTTC.